This T cell receptor beta chain is from a study of post-analysis software for immune sequencing data (dated by TCRdb to between 2014 and 2017). Turning to the overall study: The recorded disease courses included relapsing-remitting, secondary progressive and progressive-relapsing multiple sclerosis, and some patients had no subtype annotation. The multiple sclerosis patient repertoires were compared with more than 10 previously published healthy control repertoires from donors aged roughly 6 to 27 years. A subset of samples was prepared in parallel using single-end sample barcoding, then pooled and co-amplified after Illumina adapter ligation.

Library prep was done by PCR. The instrument given in TCRdb is Illumina HiSeq 2500. To reduce PCR and sequencing biases, unique molecular identifiers were incorporated into the TCR beta cDNA libraries. Some 500,000 cDNA molecules were obtained per 1 to 10 million input T cells, so each molecule approximated one T cell. The patient libraries were prepared and sequenced using the same protocol as the earlier healthy control dataset. Within a given batch, samples were prepared together, multiplexed and sequenced on the same HiSeq lane. Concerning the study's data processing: MIGEC was used to process the raw barcoded reads, and molecular identifier groups with only a single read were discarded before consensus assembly and CDR3 extraction. VDJtools was used for post-analysis of the clonotype tables, and diversity was normalized by down-sampling every dataset to the size of the smallest sample. In repertoire overlap clustering, CDR3 amino acid sequences, but not nucleotide sequences, were matched to correct batch-related cross-sample contamination. The public reads were reprocessed in TCRdb via fastp at Q25 and MiXCR, keeping in-frame beta chains. One record per CDR3 amino acid sequence lists the most common genes and DNA. The V and J calls and clone size come from TCRdb's table, not from the authors' own analysis. This sample comprises about 260,000 distinct CDR3 sequences, 35% to 45% of them detected only once. The top ten constitute under 5% of the sample.

To demonstrate the VDJtools post-analysis software, the study profiled TCR beta repertoires from the peripheral blood of around 13 young patients with multiple sclerosis. Multiple sclerosis patients were children and adolescents aged roughly 6 to 17 years. The full study reports these points: The multiple sclerosis patient group was slightly younger than the control group. Significantly lower normalized Chao1 diversity was found in multiple sclerosis patients than in controls, suggesting substantial peripheral T-cell clonal expansion. Patients showed significantly higher frequencies than controls for a handful of TRBV segments, among them TRBV5-6, TRBV5-1 and TRBV20-1. When samples were clustered directly using the F measure, samples prepared in the same batch co-clustered strongly, which prompted a batch-effect correction.

The germline V gene encodes CDR1 MGHRA and CDR2 YSYEKL. A distance of 24 bases separates the germline ends of V and J, which lose 0 bases and 9 bases respectively. Reading from cysteine to phenylalanine, the CDR3 counts 18 amino acids. Only CDR3 DNA remains: 54 bases, in frame from the first base. This clonotype was seen ten or more times. Its cognate antigen has yet to be identified. Per-nucleotide qualities are absent, and no much larger clonotype sits a single base away. The rearranged chain carries TRBV4-1 and TRBJ2-4; matching of 6 bases hints at TRBD1 as the D gene. Sequencing was carried out using blood. The TCR originated in a girl aged 10-17 years with multiple sclerosis. The nucleotide sequence is TGCGCCAGCAGCCAAGATGTAACAGGGAACGCTCGAGGGGTCATTCAGTACTTC. Translated, this is CASSQDVTGNARGVIQYF.